The rows below give T cell receptor beta chains drawn from one sample of a study of T-cell memory formation after mild COVID-19. Via MiXCR, TCRdb re-called the 5' RACE reads, giving one row per CDR3 protein. In the table there are hundreds of thousands of distinct CDR3 sequences, 15% to 20% of which are singletons. The sequenced sample was PBMCs or a T cell subset sorted from them (not recorded which). The receptors here all came from a man aged 18-30 years who had mild COVID-19 (a few samples of this study predate the infection). Cell type and time point are not known. The CDR3 runs from the conserved cysteine through the conserved F or W. A D gene is named only where the DNA matches it firmly. A clone size is listed for some rows: how often the clone was seen (once, few, many), or a class if it is expanded.

size: .; length: 14; D: TRBD1; V: TRBV2; J: TRBJ1-2; CDR3: CASSGTGTNYGYTF; DNA: TGTGCCAGCAGCGGGACAGGAACTAACTATGGCTACACCTTC
size: .; length: 14; D: .; V: TRBV20-1; J: TRBJ2-1; CDR3: CSARIGSLYNEQFF; DNA: TGCAGTGCTAGAATCGGGTCCCTATACAATGAGCAGTTCTTC
size: few; length: 15; D: .; V: TRBV10-3; J: TRBJ2-7; CDR3: CAISPGTGHPYEQYF; DNA: TGTGCCATCAGCCCGGGGACCGGACATCCTTACGAGCAGTACTTC
size: few; length: 17; D: TRBD2; V: TRBV6-6; J: TRBJ2-1; CDR3: CASSYPGSGGAYNEQFF; DNA: TGTGCCAGCAGTTACCCGGGAAGCGGGGGGGCTTACAATGAGCAGTTCTTC
size: .; length: 12; D: .; V: TRBV10-3; J: TRBJ2-3; CDR3: CAISRDKGTQYF; DNA: TGTGCCATCAGCCGGGACAAGGGAACGCAGTATTTT
size: .; length: 15; D: .; V: TRBV6-5; J: TRBJ1-1; CDR3: CASSAPGRLNTEAFF; DNA: TGTGCCAGCAGTGCCCCGGGACGGTTGAACACTGAAGCTTTCTTT
size: .; length: 16; D: .; V: TRBV25-1; J: TRBJ2-2; CDR3: CASSDSQVGGAGELFF; DNA: TGTGCCAGCAGTGATTCTCAGGTCGGGGGAGCCGGGGAGCTGTTTTTT
size: few; length: 14; D: .; V: TRBV28; J: TRBJ1-2; CDR3: CASSGPVSNYGYTF; DNA: TGTGCCAGCTCAGGACCAGTCTCAAACTATGGCTACACCTTC
size: .; length: 16; D: .; V: TRBV5-4; J: TRBJ1-6; CDR3: CASSSEGSSYNSPLHF; DNA: TGTGCCAGCAGCTCTGAGGGGAGTTCCTATAATTCACCCCTCCACTTT
size: few; length: 16; D: TRBD2; V: TRBV7-8; J: TRBJ2-3; CDR3: CASSFEGSGGVDTQYF; DNA: TGTGCCAGCAGCTTTGAGGGTAGCGGGGGGGTAGATACGCAGTATTTT
size: few; length: 16; D: .; V: TRBV20-1; J: TRBJ2-3; CDR3: CSARGSGGVSTDTQYF; DNA: TGCAGTGCTAGAGGATCCGGCGGGGTGAGCACAGATACGCAGTATTTT
size: few; length: 15; D: .; V: TRBV27; J: TRBJ2-3; CDR3: CASSPTRDGTDTQYF; DNA: TGTGCCAGCAGTCCAACTAGAGACGGCACAGATACGCAGTATTTT
size: .; length: 14; D: .; V: TRBV7-8; J: TRBJ1-1; CDR3: CASSPRGSNTEAFF; DNA: TGTGCCAGCAGCCCTAGGGGGAGTAACACTGAAGCTTTCTTT
size: few; length: 15; D: TRBD2; V: TRBV11-1; J: TRBJ2-3; CDR3: CASSFPSGGTDTQYF; DNA: TGTGCCAGCAGCTTCCCTAGCGGGGGGACAGATACGCAGTATTTT
size: few; length: 13; D: .; V: TRBV30; J: TRBJ1-5; CDR3: CAWSRQNNQPQHF; DNA: TGTGCCTGGAGTCGGCAGAATAATCAGCCCCAGCATTTT
size: many; length: 16; D: .; V: TRBV5-1; J: TRBJ2-3; CDR3: CASSLSSDSLGDTQYF; DNA: TGCGCCAGCAGCTTGTCTTCTGACTCACTAGGAGATACGCAGTATTTT
size: few; length: 15; D: .; V: TRBV7-2; J: TRBJ1-2; CDR3: CASSLGVRGLYGYTF; DNA: TGTGCCAGCAGCTTGGGGGTACGGGGACTCTATGGCTACACCTTC
size: few; length: 14; D: .; V: TRBV4-2; J: TRBJ2-2; CDR3: CASSQDPSTGELFF; DNA: TGTGCCAGCAGCCAAGATCCCTCGACCGGGGAGCTGTTTTTT
size: .; length: 11; D: .; V: TRBV29-1; J: TRBJ2-5; CDR3: CTGVEGETQYF; DNA: TGCACCGGGGTGGAGGGAGAGACCCAGTACTTC
size: .; length: 13; D: .; V: TRBV20-1; J: TRBJ1-2; CDR3: CSARWAGLYGYTF; DNA: TGCAGTGCTAGATGGGCAGGGTTATATGGCTACACCTTC
size: .; length: 15; D: TRBD1; V: TRBV5-1; J: TRBJ1-2; CDR3: CASSSIGQGFDGYTF; DNA: TGCGCCAGCAGCTCGATAGGACAGGGGTTCGATGGCTACACCTTC
size: few; length: 13; D: .; V: TRBV19; J: TRBJ2-1; CDR3: CASSITGGDKQFF; DNA: TGTGCCAGTAGTATTACAGGGGGGGACAAGCAGTTCTTC
size: few; length: 15; D: TRBD1; V: TRBV9; J: TRBJ2-2; CDR3: CASSVEARGIGELFF; DNA: TGTGCCAGCAGCGTAGAGGCCAGGGGGATCGGGGAGCTGTTTTTT
size: few; length: 15; D: .; V: TRBV5-1; J: TRBJ2-3; CDR3: CASSKEDASTDTQYF; DNA: TGCGCCAGCAGCAAGGAGGACGCTAGCACAGATACGCAGTATTTT
size: many; length: 17; D: .; V: TRBV5-1; J: TRBJ2-1; CDR3: CASSRSTGEGSYNEQFF; DNA: TGCGCCAGCAGCCGGTCGACAGGGGAGGGCTCCTACAATGAGCAGTTCTTC
size: few; length: 16; D: TRBD1; V: TRBV7-9; J: TRBJ2-1; CDR3: CASRTTGVSSYNEQFF; DNA: TGTGCCAGCAGAACGACAGGGGTCAGCTCCTACAATGAGCAGTTCTTC
size: many; length: 12; D: .; V: TRBV2; J: TRBJ1-2; CDR3: CASKRDIYGYTF; DNA: TGTGCCAGCAAAAGGGATATCTATGGCTACACCTTC
size: .; length: 15; D: .; V: TRBV5-1; J: TRBJ2-3; CDR3: CASKDTLTYTDTQYF; DNA: TGCGCCAGCAAGGACACACTTACTTACACAGATACGCAGTATTTT
size: .; length: 15; D: .; V: TRBV7-2; J: TRBJ1-4; CDR3: CASSLAQATNEKLFF; DNA: TGTGCCAGCAGCTTAGCCCAGGCAACTAATGAAAAACTGTTTTTT
size: .; length: 13; D: .; V: TRBV2; J: TRBJ2-5; CDR3: CASSPGGRGDQYF; DNA: TGTGCCAGCAGCCCCGGCGGCAGGGGGGACCAGTACTTC
size: few; length: 19; D: TRBD2; V: TRBV7-9; J: TRBJ2-1; CDR3: CASSGHPAIRRGDYNEQFF; DNA: TGTGCCAGCAGCGGTCATCCAGCTATACGGCGGGGGGACTACAATGAGCAGTTCTTC
size: many; length: 13; D: .; V: TRBV5-1; J: TRBJ2-5; CDR3: CASSLYSITTQYF; DNA: TGCGCCAGCAGCCTGTACTCCATCACCACCCAGTACTTC
size: .; length: 14; D: .; V: TRBV10-3; J: TRBJ1-2; CDR3: CAISWLGSSYGYTF; DNA: TGTGCCATCAGCTGGCTGGGCAGCAGTTATGGCTACACCTTC
size: few; length: 13; D: .; V: TRBV5-1; J: TRBJ2-5; CDR3: CASSWEMRETQYF; DNA: TGCGCCAGCAGCTGGGAGATGAGGGAGACCCAGTACTTC
size: .; length: 14; D: .; V: TRBV29-1; J: TRBJ2-7; CDR3: CSVELRGRSYEQYF; DNA: TGCAGCGTTGAACTCAGGGGACGGTCCTACGAGCAGTACTTC
size: few; length: 14; D: .; V: TRBV9; J: TRBJ2-1; CDR3: CASSVDGGQNEQFF; DNA: TGTGCCAGCAGCGTAGATGGCGGGCAAAATGAGCAGTTCTTC
size: .; length: 14; D: .; V: TRBV4-1; J: TRBJ2-5; CDR3: CASSQVGNQETQYF; DNA: TGCGCCAGCAGCCAAGTCGGCAACCAAGAGACCCAGTACTTC
size: .; length: 20; D: .; V: TRBV3-1; J: TRBJ2-7; CDR3: CASSRGTGVLGLAGGVEQYF; DNA: TGTGCCAGCAGCCGAGGGACAGGGGTGTTGGGGCTAGCGGGGGGTGTCGAGCAGTACTTC
size: many; length: 13; D: .; V: TRBV29-1; J: TRBJ2-7; CDR3: CSVEMPGNPQQYF; DNA: TGCAGCGTTGAAATGCCCGGGAATCCCCAGCAGTACTTC
size: .; length: 13; D: .; V: TRBV12-3/TRBV12-4; J: TRBJ1-1; CDR3: CASSFWVGTEAFF; DNA: TGTGCCAGCAGTTTTTGGGTGGGCACTGAAGCTTTCTTT
size: .; length: 15; D: .; V: TRBV2; J: TRBJ1-6; CDR3: CASSERGRYNSPLHF; DNA: TGTGCCAGCAGTGAAAGGGGAAGGTATAATTCACCCCTCCACTTT
size: few; length: 13; D: .; V: TRBV7-2; J: TRBJ2-3; CDR3: CASSLAERDTQYF; DNA: TGTGCCAGCAGCTTAGCGGAGAGGGATACGCAGTATTTT
size: once; length: 10; D: .; V: TRBV6-6; J: TRBJ1-2; CDR3: CASQGHGYTF; DNA: TGTGCCAGCCAAGGGCATGGCTACACCTTC
size: .; length: 17; D: TRBD1; V: TRBV7-9; J: TRBJ1-3; CDR3: CASSLSSTGLSGNTIYF; DNA: TGTGCCAGCAGCTTATCCTCGACAGGGCTCTCTGGAAACACCATATATTTT
size: .; length: 14; D: .; V: TRBV12-3/TRBV12-4; J: TRBJ2-5; CDR3: CASSPTDSQETQYF; DNA: TGTGCCAGCAGTCCCACGGACAGCCAAGAGACCCAGTACTTC
size: medium-sized; length: 17; D: .; V: TRBV5-1; J: TRBJ2-4; CDR3: CASSLAFEKAAKNIQYF; DNA: TGCGCCAGCAGCTTGGCTTTTGAGAAGGCAGCCAAAAACATTCAGTACTTC
size: few; length: 16; D: .; V: TRBV15; J: TRBJ2-3; CDR3: CATSREWQLSTDTQYF; DNA: TGTGCCACCAGCAGAGAATGGCAGTTGAGCACAGATACGCAGTATTTT
size: few; length: 14; D: .; V: TRBV5-1; J: TRBJ1-1; CDR3: CASSFSQGSTEAFF; DNA: TGCGCCAGCAGCTTTAGCCAGGGTAGCACTGAAGCTTTCTTT
size: .; length: 15; D: .; V: TRBV29-1; J: TRBJ1-2; CDR3: CSARQAAYLLYGYTF; DNA: TGCAGCGCCCGACAGGCAGCTTATCTTCTCTATGGCTACACCTTC
size: .; length: 12; D: .; V: TRBV7-6; J: TRBJ1-1; CDR3: CASTSGNTEAFF; DNA: TGTGCCAGCACTTCCGGTAACACTGAAGCTTTCTTT
size: few; length: 16; D: .; V: TRBV4-1; J: TRBJ1-5; CDR3: CASSQAAHLSNQPQHF; DNA: TGCGCCAGCAGCCAAGCAGCGCACCTTAGCAATCAGCCCCAGCATTTT
size: .; length: 14; D: TRBD1; V: TRBV5-1; J: TRBJ2-7; CDR3: CASSFLATGDEQYF; DNA: TGCGCCAGCAGCTTTTTGGCGACAGGGGATGAGCAGTACTTC
size: .; length: 12; D: .; V: TRBV20-1; J: TRBJ2-3; CDR3: CSTTGNTDTQYF; DNA: TGCAGTACCACCGGGAACACAGATACGCAGTATTTT
size: .; length: 13; D: .; V: TRBV7-9; J: TRBJ1-1; CDR3: CASSFPGVTEAFF; DNA: TGTGCCAGCAGCTTCCCCGGGGTCACTGAAGCTTTCTTT
size: .; length: 16; D: TRBD2; V: TRBV12-5; J: TRBJ2-5; CDR3: CASGFGLAGEQETQYF; DNA: TGTGCTAGTGGTTTCGGACTAGCGGGGGAACAAGAGACCCAGTACTTC
size: few; length: 15; D: .; V: TRBV12-3/TRBV12-4; J: TRBJ2-6; CDR3: CASSRSGPGANVLTF; DNA: TGTGCCAGCAGTAGATCAGGGCCTGGGGCCAACGTCCTGACTTTC
size: .; length: 14; D: .; V: TRBV18; J: TRBJ2-5; CDR3: CASSPRSAQETQYF; DNA: TGTGCCAGCTCACCAAGGTCGGCCCAAGAGACCCAGTACTTC
size: few; length: 16; D: .; V: TRBV4-3; J: TRBJ2-1; CDR3: CASSQDPGGSYNEQFF; DNA: TGCGCCAGCAGCCAAGATCCTGGGGGTTCCTACAATGAGCAGTTCTTC
size: few; length: 18; D: .; V: TRBV4-3; J: TRBJ2-3; CDR3: CASSQEVGGAGATDTQYF; DNA: TGCGCCAGCAGCCAAGAAGTTGGGGGGGCCGGGGCCACAGATACGCAGTATTTT
size: few; length: 11; D: .; V: TRBV2; J: TRBJ2-3; CDR3: CASLSGDTQYF; DNA: TGTGCCAGCCTATCAGGAGATACGCAGTATTTT